The 10 T cell receptor beta chains reported below all come from one sample, sequenced in a study of blood T cell repertoires in COVID-19. Here immunoSEQ multiplex PCR was the method, and the copy in TCRdb shows in-frame clones only, minus some. The sample consists of around 120,000 clones, around four fifths of them appearing once. What was sequenced was peripheral blood. All receptors derive from a man at least 80 years old with active or convalescent COVID-19.

The chain joins TRBV9 to TRBJ2-1, with 9 bases fitting TRBD1. V trimming: 0 bases; J trimming: 8 bases; junction bases outside the gene matches: 6. This CDR3 region has 15 residues. Germline V lookup: CDR1 SGDLS, CDR2 YYNGEE. DNA for the CDR3: TGTGCCAGCAGCGTAGGCACAGGGGGCAGGGATGAGCAGTTCTTC. Encoded protein: CASSVGTGGRDEQFF.

This chain uses TRBV19 with TRBJ1-5; 12 bases align to TRBD1. The germline V gene has CDR1 LNHDA and CDR2 SQIVND (reference sequence). The CDR3 covers 17 residues. The CDR3 region has the DNA TGTGCTTCCGTTTTTGGGACAGGGGGCTCTGGCAATCAGCCCCAGCATTTT. This encodes CASVFGTGGSGNQPQHF.

The genes are TRBV2 and TRBJ1-1; 11 bases match TRBD1. The V gene's germline CDR1 is SNHLY and CDR2 FYNNEI. The CDR3 extends over 15 amino acids. After removal of 6 bases from V and 5 bases from J, the junction contained 8 bases not matched to a gene. In nucleotides, the CDR3 is TGTGCCAGCAGCGCGGACAGGGGGCAGTGGACTGAAGCTTTCTTT. It specifies CASSADRGQWTEAFF. The variable domain in full, completed from reference TRBV2 and TRBJ1-1, reads EPEVTQTPSHQVTQMGQEVILRCVPISNHLYFYWYRQILGQKVEFLVSFYNNEISEKSEIFDDQFSVERPDGSNFTLKIRSTKLEDSAMYFCASSADRGQWTEAFFGQGTRLTVV.

The rearrangement uses TRBV4-1 and TRBJ2-3; D is perhaps TRBD1 (5 bases). CDR1 and CDR2 (germline): MGHRA, YSYEKL. V shed 1 base and J shed 6 bases, with 5 bases lying between them. The CDR3 has 12 amino acids. CDR3 sequence reads: CASSQAGDTQYF. The DNA of the CDR3 is TGCGCCAGCAGCCAAGCAGGGGATACGCAGTATTTT.

The rearrangement links TRBV7-3 to TRBJ2-2; TRBD1 matches 9 bases. Trimming removed 5 bases from V and 5 bases from J; junction bases left unmatched: 3. The CDR3 contains 14 residues. The germline V gene encodes CDR1 SGHTA and CDR2 FQGTGA. The CDR3 DNA reads TGTGCCAGCAGCAAAGACAGGGGGACCGGGGAGCTGTTTTTT. This encodes CASSKDRGTGELFF. Filled out from reference TRBV7-3 and TRBJ2-2, the complete variable domain reads GAGVSQTPSNKVTEKGKYVELRCDPISGHTALYWYRQSLGQGPEFLIYFQGTGAADDSGLPNDRFFAVRPEGSVSTLKIQRTERGDSAVYLCASSKDRGTGELFFGEGSRLTVL.

This chain links TRBV7-3 with TRBJ2-2; 8 bases align to TRBD1. This CDR3 is built from 14 residues. J was trimmed by 3 bases and V by 5 bases; bases with no gene match: 2. Looked up from germline, CDR1 is SGHTA and CDR2 is FQGTGA. The CDR3 here is CASSMDRDTGELFF. Here the CDR3 DNA reads TGTGCCAGCAGCATGGACAGGGACACCGGGGAGCTGTTTTTT.

The chain employs TRBV23-1 and TRBJ2-2; 9 nucleotides match TRBD2. TRBV23-1 falls under the ORF class, with uncertain function. There are 20 residues in the CDR3. Trimming removed 0 bases from V and 2 bases from J; junction bases left unmatched: 13. CDR3 nucleotides: TGCGCCAGCAGTCAATCAGGGGGTAGCGGGGGCAACCCTAACACCGGGGAGCTGTTTTTT. It is translated as CASSQSGGSGGNPNTGELFF.

The chain links TRBV18 to TRBJ1-5; 7 bases line up with TRBD1. J lost 4 bases, V lost 3 bases, and 6 bases had no gene match. The germline CDR1 and CDR2 sequences are KGHSH and LQKENI. The CDR3 sequence is 15 residues long. The CDR3 DNA follows: TGTGCCAGCTCACCGCAGACAGGGACTAATCAGCCCCAGCATTTT. Its translation: CASSPQTGTNQPQHF.

In this sample, this clone turned up a few times. The J gene is TRBJ2-1, the V gene TRBV27; D unclear. Trimming pared 2 bases from V and 0 bases from J, leaving 8 bases between. Germline lookup yields CDR1 MNHEY and CDR2 SMNVEV (reference sequence). The CDR3 loop spans 15 amino acids. The CDR3 DNA reads TGTGCCAGCAGTTTAGGTTATAGCTCCTACAATGAGCAGTTCTTC. This encodes CASSLGYSSYNEQFF.

The sample holds a few counts of this clone. The rearrangement links TRBV9 to TRBJ1-6; a weak D match, TRBD1 (5 bases). V dropped 4 bases and J dropped 4 bases, with 12 bases sitting between them. The length of the CDR3 is 15 residues. Germline values: CDR1 SGDLS, CDR2 YYNGEE. In nucleotides, the CDR3 is TGTGCCAGCAGCTCTAGCGGGGGGTATAATTCACCCCTCCACTTT. Translating gives CASSSSGGYNSPLHF.